The T cell receptor (beta chain) described here comes from a study of identical twins. Overall study findings and caveats: With abundant cord blood beta clonotypes, insertions were fewer; memory repertoires showed no such pattern. Invariant cells of the MAIT and iNKT types might have partly distorted the zero-insertion analyses.

TCRdb re-called the 5' RACE reads with MiXCR, one entry per CDR3 protein. The top ten hold 6% to 8.5% of the sample, which has approximately 300,000 distinct CDR3 sequences, roughly 9.8% seen once. There are many counts of this clonotype. The antigen is unknown. These records were also assigned to another study, of yellow fever vaccine responses in identical twins.

This TCR was recovered from a woman between 18 and 29 years old in good health. Source material: CD8+ T cells sorted from blood.

This CDR3 is CAISEGIYEQYF. CDR3 DNA: TGTGCCATCAGTGAGGGGATCTACGAGCAGTACTTC. The rearrangement joins TRBV10-3 to TRBJ2-7; D not resolved. The CDR3 runs to 12 residues. Germline V lookup: CDR1 ENHRY, CDR2 SYGVKD. Trimming removed 2 bases from V and 3 bases from J, with 5 bases in between.